This T cell receptor beta chain was observed in a study of T cells after yellow fever vaccination (dated by TCRdb to the late 2010s). About the full investigation: The SMART-Seq v4 Ultra Low Input RNA kit was used to prepare libraries from fractions with low cell numbers. Blood was drawn at multiple timepoints before and after primary and secondary immunization, with bulk PBMC replicates and cell subsets isolated. To follow T-cell clones before and after primary and booster YFV17D yellow fever vaccination, bulk TCR alpha and beta repertoires were sequenced over time. Two healthy male donors, one aged 18 to 30 and one aged 30 to 40 years, were included in the cohort.

Germline trimming: 3 bases from V, 9 bases from J; junction bases outside gene matches: 10. Measured from the cysteine to the phenylalanine, the CDR3 is 15 residues long. Only the CDR3 region is kept as DNA, spanning 45 bases read in frame from base 1. CDR1 and CDR2, looked up from the germline V gene (reference sequence), are SEHNR and FQNEAQ. The study at large found these results: After the booster, most clones that had expanded after primary vaccination were detected again (about 95% of CD4 and 88% of CD8), suggesting broad maintenance of memory. A small share of clonotypes was detected in both CD4 and CD8 compartments, with the overlap likely arising from convergent recombination. The secondary T-cell response was found to be weaker but faster than the primary response, with a peak reached on day 5 rather than on day 15. Because the study included only a couple of donors, the extent to which the findings can be generalized is limited. Computational filtering was required because FACS-sorted repertoires could contain abundant contaminating clonotypes from the bulk population.

This specimen's treatment or condition label, interpreted: live attenuated yellow fever vaccine strain. At each blood-draw timepoint, two biological replicates of bulk PBMCs were collected. PBMCs were isolated from peripheral blood using a standard Ficoll-Paque protocol. TriZol was used to extract RNA from bulk PBMCs, from CD4 and CD8 fractions, and from dextramer-positive and dextramer-negative fractions. Synthesis of TCR cDNA relied on 5'RACE template switching, a step that introduced a universal primer site along with unique molecular identifiers. Priming for cDNA synthesis came from both the TCR alpha and TCR beta constant segments. Library amplification used two PCR steps, and the second PCR step added sample barcodes and sequencing adapters. Sequencing of libraries was performed on Illumina HiSeq 2500 (2x100 bp) or NovaSeq (2x150 bp). For the original study's pipeline: Reads were demultiplexed and collapsed into UMI consensus sequences with MIGEC, and V(D)J alignment was performed with MiXCR. Clonotypes responding to the vaccine were identified with edgeR on replicate PBMC samples, with the criteria of FDR below 0.01 and a log2 fold change above 5 up to day 15. Each bulk clonotype was labeled CD4 or CD8 based on which sequenced repertoire, CD4 or CD8, contained the clonotype at higher abundance. Using fastp at Q25 and MiXCR, TCRdb reprocessed the public reads and kept productive beta chains. All rows with the same CDR3 protein become a single entry with the most common DNA and genes. TCRdb, not the authors, supplied the V and J calls. Here the sample has a few hundred thousand distinct CDR3 sequences; 7% to 9% occur a single time. The ten largest clones capture approximately 16% of the sample.

This clonotype was detected ten times or more. Its antigen remains undetermined. The sample holds no much larger clone one base away, and base qualities are not on file. This clonotype was sampled from a man younger than 35 who received the YFV17D yellow fever vaccine. Recombination joined TRBV7-9 with TRBJ2-4; TRBD1 agrees with 8 junctional bases. Material: PBMCs, obtained around 45 days after the first yellow fever vaccination. The CDR3 region has the sequence CASSLATGERGIQYF. The DNA sequence follows: TGTGCCAGCAGCTTGGCGACAGGGGAAAGAGGCATTCAGTACTTC.